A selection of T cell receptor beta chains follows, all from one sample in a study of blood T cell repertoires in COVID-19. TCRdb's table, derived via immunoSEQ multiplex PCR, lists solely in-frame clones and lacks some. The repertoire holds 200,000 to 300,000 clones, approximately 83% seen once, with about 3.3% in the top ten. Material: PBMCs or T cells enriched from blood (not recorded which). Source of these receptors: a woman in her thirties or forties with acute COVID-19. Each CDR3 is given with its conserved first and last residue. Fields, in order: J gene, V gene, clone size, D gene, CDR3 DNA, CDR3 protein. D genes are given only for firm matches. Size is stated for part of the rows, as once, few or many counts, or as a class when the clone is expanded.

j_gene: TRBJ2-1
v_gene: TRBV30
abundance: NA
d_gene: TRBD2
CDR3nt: TGTGCCTGGTCCGGGACTAGCTGGAAGAATGAGCAGTTCTTC
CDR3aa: CAWSGTSWKNEQFF

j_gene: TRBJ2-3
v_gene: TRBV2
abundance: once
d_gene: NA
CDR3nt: TGTGCCAGCAGTGGAGGCGACGCGCAGTATTTT
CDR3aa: CASSGGDAQYF

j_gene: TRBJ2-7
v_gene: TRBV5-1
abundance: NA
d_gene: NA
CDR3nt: TGCGCCAGCAGGTCACTTTCCCAATCCGGGAGCCAAGGGCAGTACTTC
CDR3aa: CASRSLSQSGSQGQYF

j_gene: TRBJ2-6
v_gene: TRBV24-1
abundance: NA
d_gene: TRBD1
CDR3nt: TGTGCCACCAGTGACCCTACAGGGGGCAGTACTGGGGCCAACGTCCTGACTTTC
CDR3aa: CATSDPTGGSTGANVLTF

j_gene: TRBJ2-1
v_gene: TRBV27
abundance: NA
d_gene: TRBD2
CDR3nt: TGTGCCAGCAGGACTCGGACTAGCGGTTACAATGAGCAGTTCTTC
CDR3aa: CASRTRTSGYNEQFF

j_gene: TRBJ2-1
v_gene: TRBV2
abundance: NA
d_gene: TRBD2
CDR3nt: TGTGCCAGCAGTGAAAGGACTAGCGGGAGGGCGGGTGAGCAGTTCTTC
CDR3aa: CASSERTSGRAGEQFF

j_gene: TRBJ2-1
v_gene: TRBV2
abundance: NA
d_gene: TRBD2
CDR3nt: TGTGCCAGCAGAAAAAGACTAGCGGGAAGCTCCTACAATGAGCAGTTCTTC
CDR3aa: CASRKRLAGSSYNEQFF

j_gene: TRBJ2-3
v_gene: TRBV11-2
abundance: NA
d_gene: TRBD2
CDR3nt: TGTGCCAGCAGCGGAGCGGGAGTGGGCACAGATACGCAGTATTTT
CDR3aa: CASSGAGVGTDTQYF

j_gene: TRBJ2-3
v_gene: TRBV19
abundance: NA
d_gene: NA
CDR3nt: TGTGCCAGTAGTATAGGGCAGGGCAGCGCAGATACGCAGTATTTT
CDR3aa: CASSIGQGSADTQYF

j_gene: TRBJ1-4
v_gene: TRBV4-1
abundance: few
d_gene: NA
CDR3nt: TGCGCCAGCAGCCCCGGACACTCTCTTCCAACTAATGAAAAACTGTTTTTT
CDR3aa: CASSPGHSLPTNEKLFF

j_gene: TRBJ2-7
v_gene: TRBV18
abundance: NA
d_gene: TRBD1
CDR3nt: TGTGCCAGCTCCGGCCGGGACAGGACCTACGAGCAGTACTTC
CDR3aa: CASSGRDRTYEQYF

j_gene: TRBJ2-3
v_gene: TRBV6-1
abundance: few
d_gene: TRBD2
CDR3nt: TGTGCCAGCAGTGAGATTAGCGGGAGGGCCAGAGATACGCAGTATTTT
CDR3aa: CASSEISGRARDTQYF

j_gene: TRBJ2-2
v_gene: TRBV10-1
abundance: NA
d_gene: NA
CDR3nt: TGCGCCAGCAGTGAGTCGGGAGGCGGGGAGCTGTTTTTT
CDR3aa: CASSESGGGELFF

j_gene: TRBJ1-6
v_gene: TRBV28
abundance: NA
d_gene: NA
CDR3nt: TGTGCCAGCAGTTTCCGTTTCGTAGTACCCCTCCACTTT
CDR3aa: CASSFRFVVPLHF

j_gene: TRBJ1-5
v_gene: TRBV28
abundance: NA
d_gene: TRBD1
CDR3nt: TGTGCCAGCAGTTTACCAGGGGGTAGCAATCAGCCCCAGCATTTT
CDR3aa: CASSLPGGSNQPQHF